This T cell receptor (beta chain) is from a study of blood T cells in healthy people across ages. Whole-study results and caveats: With naive T cell percentage, TCR beta diversity showed a strong correlation. Diversity figures derived from one million T cells were judged to underestimate the true value. Both higher diversity and more naive CD4+ cells marked long-lived donors when set against aged donors.

In the case of this clonotype: The antigen is unknown.

The authors ran a second PCR of about 6 to 11 cycles using a sample-barcoded 5' primer and a J-beta primer mix. TCRdb redid the calling of the 5' RACE reads with MiXCR, one entry per CDR3 protein. The repertoire holds roughly 930,000 distinct CDR3 sequences, with roughly 48% as singletons. Germline V CDR1 and CDR2: SGDLS, YYNGEE. Trimming removed 5 bases from V and 6 bases from J; junction bases left unmatched: 7. The length of the CDR3 is 13 residues. The chain joins TRBV9 to TRBJ2-7; 8 bases align to TRBD1. Sequencing used blood. The TCR originated in a man aged 30 to 45 in good health. The CDR3 region is CASSTKQGGEQYF. The CDR3 DNA is TGTGCCAGCAGTACAAAACAGGGGGGCGAGCAGTACTTC.